The clone carrying this T cell receptor (beta chain) came up many times. Its target is unknown. The sample comes from a study of post-analysis software for immune sequencing data. Across the whole study: Relapsing-remitting, secondary progressive and progressive-relapsing multiple sclerosis were all included among the disease courses. Whole-study results and caveats: The authors found that F measure strongly co-clustered same-batch samples. TRBV segments more frequent in patients than in controls numbered a few and included TRBV5-6, TRBV5-1 and TRBV20-1.

Sequencing libraries made from TCR beta cDNA carried unique molecular identifiers. T cells numbering roughly 1 to 10 million yielded roughly 500,000 cDNA molecules. TCRdb called the PCR reads again in MiXCR, with one record for every CDR3 protein. This table holds approximately 180,000 distinct CDR3 sequences, around 30% found once. Trimming cost V 4 bases and J 3 bases, with 10 bases left between them. The CDR3 has 13 residues. The V gene's germline CDR1 is MGHDK and CDR2 SYGVNS. This receptor was obtained from a girl between 10 and 17 years old with multiple sclerosis. The sample consisted of blood. The rearrangement uses TRBV25-1 and TRBJ2-7, with D possibly being TRBD1 (6 bases). CDR3 amino acids: CASSVGHDYEQYF. The CDR3 bases are TGTGCCAGCAGTGTGGGACATGACTACGAGCAGTACTTC.